Shown below are 3 T cell receptor beta chains from a single sample sequenced in a study of blood T cell repertoires in COVID-19. This table comes from immunoSEQ multiplex PCR, and its TCRdb copy is limited to in-frame clones, with some not included. The sample yields 350,000 or so clones, under 95% seen once. The sequencing input was PBMCs or T cells enriched from blood (not recorded which). These receptors all stem from a woman between 25 and 40 years old who had recovered from COVID-19.

The chain combines TRBV18 with TRBJ2-5; a weak D match, TRBD1 (6 bases). Trimming left V 4 bases short and J 2 bases short, with 11 bases between. The CDR3 has 14 amino acids. Per the germline V gene, CDR1 is KGHSH and CDR2 is LQKENI. CDR3 nucleotide sequence: TGTGCCAGCTCACTTTCCAGGGGACAAGAGACCCAGTACTTC. Residues: CASSLSRGQETQYF.

This chain links TRBV24-1 with TRBJ2-7; tentative D call: TRBD2 (5 bases). The CDR3 sequence is 13 residues long. Germline V gene sequence: CDR1 KGHDR, CDR2 SFDVKD. Trimming took off 1 base at V and 5 bases at J, with 8 bases between the two ends. CDR3 in DNA: TGTGCCACCAGTGATTTAAGAGGGAACGAGCAGTACTTC. This sequence encodes CATSDLRGNEQYF.

This clone came up a few times. J is TRBJ1-5 and V is TRBV28, with 8 bases lining up with TRBD1. Germline V gene sequence: CDR1 MDHEN, CDR2 SYDVKM. Trimming cost V 6 bases and J 9 bases; bases outside gene matches: 10. This CDR3 contains 14 residues. CDR3 DNA sequence: TGTGCCAGCAGCATCTCCCGACAGGGGAGGCCCCAGCATTTT. This sequence encodes CASSISRQGRPQHF.